This TCR beta chain was recovered during a study of CD8+CD57+ T cells in acquired aplastic anemia. Study information: Sorted CD4+ and CD8+ cell DNA averaged about 3 ug.

This CDR3 comprises 14 residues. V lost 0 bases and J lost 3; bases outside the gene matches: 2. Germline V CDR1 and CDR2: MNHEY, SVGAGI. Genomic DNA provided the template from which TCR beta VDJ and CDR3 profiles were obtained. Each CDR3 protein gets one entry after TCRdb re-called the reads with MiXCR. Here the sample spans over 35,000 distinct CDR3 sequences, approximately 71% being singletons. This clonotype was seen many times. The clonotype originates from a human donor in good health, serving as a control. The specimen sequenced was sorted CD4+, CD8+, or CD8+CD57+ T cells (not recorded which) from PBMCs. The V and J genes are TRBV6-5 and TRBJ2-7, with TRBD2 matching over 7 bases. In DNA, the CDR3 is TGTGCCAGCAGTTACTCGCGCGGGGGCTACGAGCAGTACTTC. Translation gives CASSYSRGGYEQYF.